The text below deals with one TCR beta chain. The CDR3 totals 14 residues. V gave up 3 bases and J gave up 6 bases, with 9 bases separating them. The germline V gene encodes CDR1 MNHEY and CDR2 SVGAGI. This sample was included in a study of blood T cell repertoires in COVID-19. Study background: Specimens from acute and convalescent COVID-19 originated in the United States, Italy and Spain. Sources were T cells, B-cell-depleted T cells, or PBMCs; the material itself was cDNA or gDNA.

Source study methods: Reference gene primer amplification gave estimated nucleated cell counts. TCRdb keeps only in-frame clones here, not all; method: immunoSEQ multiplex PCR. From that table come the V and J calls and clone size; the DNA was used to work out D and trimming. Found here are about 120,000 clones, roughly four fifths of them singletons; the top ten hold approximately 7.6%. The rearrangement uses TRBV6-5 and TRBJ1-6; D call uncertain. The receptor was derived from a man aged 65 to 85 with active or convalescent COVID-19. Sequencing was done on a sample of peripheral blood. CDR3 loop: CASSYRQVNSPLHF. CDR3 coding DNA: TGTGCCAGCAGTTATAGGCAGGTTAATTCACCCCTCCACTTT.